This TCR beta chain emerged from a study of T cell responses to AZD1222 COVID-19 vaccine. With V trimmed by 4 bases and J by 0 bases, 5 bases remained unmatched. Germline CDR1 is SGHTA and CDR2 is FQGNSA. The length of the CDR3 is 18 residues. Broader study findings: Of spike-specific TCRs, nearly half reportedly target regions left unmutated in variants. The donor group comprised mostly white British people and more females; the analysis possibly underestimated clonal diversity.

As for this clone: Its target is unknown.

Produced via immunoSEQ multiplex PCR; TCRdb's table is partial and in-frame only. The table includes 130,000 to 150,000 clones, 70% to 90% detected once. The receptor was derived from an adult in good health. The source material was peripheral blood, sampled on day 0 of AZD1222 vaccination. V usage is TRBV7-2 and J usage is TRBJ1-6; 11 bases match TRBD1. CDR3 amino acids: CASSSGTGGSSYNSPLHF. The CDR3 nucleotides read TGTGCCAGCAGCTCAGGGACAGGGGGAAGCTCCTATAATTCACCCCTCCACTTT.